The present TCR beta chain was sequenced within a study of cytomegalovirus exposure and HLA in healthy donors. Vbeta (60) and Jbeta (13) primers were used in the PCR. The data were produced by immunoSEQ multiplex PCR, yet TCRdb's version contains in-frame clones alone and is incomplete. Among under 150,000 clones listed, more than 80% were seen once. This CDR3 is built from 15 residues. Germline lookup yields CDR1 SGHVS and CDR2 FQNEAQ. The V gene end was trimmed by 5 bases and the J gene end by 3 bases; junction bases not matched to a gene: 7. The chain has TRBV7-8 and TRBJ2-3, with 8 bases that match TRBD2. The sequence came from a man aged 25 to 40 in good health and CMV-seronegative. Sequenced material: PBMCs. CDR3 region: CASSQLAVTTDTQYF. The DNA of the CDR3 is TGTGCCAGCAGCCAACTAGCGGTAACAACAGATACGCAGTATTTT. The full variable domain, rest sourced from reference TRBV7-8 and TRBJ2-3, is GAGVSQSPRYKVAKRGQDVALRCDPISGHVSLFWYQQALGQGPEFLTYFQNEAQLDKSGLPSDRFFAERPEGSVSTLKIQRTQQEDSAVYLCASSQLAVTTDTQYFGPGTRLTVL.